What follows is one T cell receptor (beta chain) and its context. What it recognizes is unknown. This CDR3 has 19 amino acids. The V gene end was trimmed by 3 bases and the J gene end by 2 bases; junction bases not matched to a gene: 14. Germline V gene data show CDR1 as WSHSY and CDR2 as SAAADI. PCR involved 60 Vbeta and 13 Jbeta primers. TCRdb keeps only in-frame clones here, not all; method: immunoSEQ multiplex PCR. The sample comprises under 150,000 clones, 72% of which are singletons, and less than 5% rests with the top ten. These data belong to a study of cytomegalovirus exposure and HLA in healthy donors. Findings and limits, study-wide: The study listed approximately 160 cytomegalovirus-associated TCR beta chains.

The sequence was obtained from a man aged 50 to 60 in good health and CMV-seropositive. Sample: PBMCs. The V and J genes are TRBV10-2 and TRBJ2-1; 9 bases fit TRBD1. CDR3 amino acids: CASSDRGQGTLGAYNEQFF. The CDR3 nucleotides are TGCGCCAGCAGTGATCGGGGACAGGGTACCCTAGGGGCCTACAATGAGCAGTTCTTC.